This TCR beta chain was identified in a study of beta chain features in type 1 diabetes. Study-wide background: Patients and healthy donors were similar in age, gender and cell yields. Study-wide points: TCRB CDR3s from Type 1 diabetes patients were moderately but significantly shorter in all four CD4+ subsets.

Notes on this clone: Its antigen is currently unknown.

The entirety of the isolated RNA underwent reverse transcription, so expressed TCRB transcripts were sequenced. Only in-frame clones appear in the TCRdb table, and some are missing; sequencing was by immunoSEQ multiplex PCR. Altogether 95,000 to 150,000 clones are present, approximately 16% being singletons, with the ten largest covering 2% to 3%. There are 14 residues in the CDR3. The V gene's germline CDR1 is SGHTA and CDR2 FQGNSA. The V end was cut by 5 bases, the J end by 10 bases, with 15 bases between. The receptor was derived from a man aged 25-40 years with type 1 diabetes. The source material was central memory CD4+ T cells from blood. J is TRBJ1-6 and V is TRBV7-2; D may be TRBD1 (6 bases). The CDR3 region is CASSEQGVYSPLHF. CDR3 nucleotides: TGTGCCAGCAGCGAACAGGGAGTATACTCACCCCTCCACTTT.